This T cell receptor (beta chain) was recorded in a study of blood T cell repertoires in COVID-19. TCRdb's table, derived via immunoSEQ multiplex PCR, lists solely in-frame clones and lacks some. Of under 250,000 clones in the sample, about 89% were seen once. This CDR3 has 15 residues. Germline CDR1 SSHAT, CDR2 FNYEAQ (reference sequence). Concerning this clone: At one end, the junction sequence differs from germline, possibly due to a read error.

The sequenced material came from peripheral blood. The chain carries TRBV7-7 and TRBJ2-1; 13 bases are a match to TRBD2. The receptor was derived from a woman aged 60 to 75 who had recovered from COVID-19. CDR3 residues: CASSPGTSGANEQFF. The CDR3 bases are TGTGCTAGCAGCCCCGGGACTAGCGGGGCCAATGAGCAGTTCTTC. The full variable domain, completed using reference TRBV7-7 and TRBJ2-1, is GAGVSQSPRYKVTKRGQDVTLRCDPISSHATLYWYQQALGQGPEFLTYFNYEAQPDKSGLPSDRFSAERPEGSISTLTIQRTEQRDSAMYRCASSPGTSGANEQFFGPGTRLTVL.